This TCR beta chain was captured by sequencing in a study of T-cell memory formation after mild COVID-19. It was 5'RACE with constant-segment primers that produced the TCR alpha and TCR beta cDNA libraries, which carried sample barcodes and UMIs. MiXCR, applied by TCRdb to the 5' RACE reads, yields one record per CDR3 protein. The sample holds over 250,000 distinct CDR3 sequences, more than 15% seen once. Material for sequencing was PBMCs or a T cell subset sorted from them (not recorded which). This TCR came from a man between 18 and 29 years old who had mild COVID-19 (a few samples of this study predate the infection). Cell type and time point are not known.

The DNA for the CDR3 is TGTGCCAGCAGTACCGGGCCTTCACGGGGGTATAATTCACCCCTCCACTTT. This encodes CASSTGPSRGYNSPLHF. This chain uses TRBV12-3 or TRBV12-4 with TRBJ1-6; a weak D match, TRBD1 (5 bases). The CDR3 length is 17 residues. The germline V and J ends were trimmed by 5 bases and 4 bases, with 18 bases remaining between them.